These T cell receptor beta chains were read from a single sample in a study of blood T cells in healthy people across ages. TCRdb re-derived calls from the 5' RACE reads in MiXCR, one entry per CDR3 protein. The table shows 1.4 million or so distinct CDR3 sequences, with approximately 39% occurring only once. The sequenced sample consisted of blood. These receptors all stem from a woman in her late teens or twenties in good health. The CDR3 runs from the conserved cysteine through the conserved F or W. Each record gives: clone size, V gene, D gene, J gene, CDR3 protein, CDR3 DNA. D genes are given only for firm matches. Rows may omit the clone size; those that give it use once, few, many or a size class.

NA,TRBV7-2,NA,TRBJ1-1,CASSPRGAHTEAFF,TGTGCCAGCAGCCCGCGGGGGGCGCACACTGAAGCTTTCTTT
few,TRBV29-1,NA,TRBJ2-7,CSVQLETGPYEQYF,TGCAGCGTTCAGTTGGAGACAGGACCCTACGAGCAGTACTTC
NA,TRBV4-3,NA,TRBJ1-2,CASSQAIQLNYGYTF,TGCGCCAGCAGCCAGGCCATCCAGCTTAACTATGGCTACACCTTC
NA,TRBV7-2,TRBD1,TRBJ1-5,CASSQGQVNQPQHF,TGTGCCAGCAGCCAGGGACAGGTCAATCAGCCCCAGCATTTT
NA,TRBV7-2,TRBD2,TRBJ2-2,CASRTTSGAGELFF,TGTGCCAGCAGGACTACTAGCGGGGCCGGGGAGCTGTTTTTT
few,TRBV5-1,TRBD2,TRBJ2-7,CASSLLTSGGYEQYF,TGCGCCAGCAGCTTACTGACTAGCGGGGGGTACGAGCAGTATTTC
NA,TRBV20-1,NA,TRBJ1-1,CSASWAPVNTEAFF,TGCAGTGCTAGCTGGGCCCCAGTGAACACTGAAGCTTTCTTT
NA,TRBV4-2,TRBD2,TRBJ2-2,CASSQPGGGKVTGELFF,TGTGCCAGCAGCCAGCCCGGCGGGGGAAAGGTGACCGGGGAGCTGTTTTTT
NA,TRBV7-2,NA,TRBJ2-1,CASSFVGTFQFF,TGTGCCAGCAGCTTTGTTGGGACTTTTCAGTTCTTC
few,TRBV13,NA,TRBJ2-5,CASSPLVGTQETQYF,TGTGCCAGCAGCCCATTGGTAGGAACCCAAGAGACCCAGTACTTC
NA,TRBV3-1,NA,TRBJ2-7,CASSPEGGGLLSEQYF,TGTGCCAGCTCCCCCGAGGGGGGAGGCCTTTTGAGCGAGCAGTACTTC
many,TRBV9,NA,TRBJ2-1,CASSVVSGVPNEQFF,TGTGCCAGCAGCGTAGTATCAGGGGTGCCCAATGAGCAGTTCTTC
NA,TRBV28,NA,TRBJ1-6,CASSLHRDNSLLHF,TGTGCCAGCAGTTTACACAGGGATAATTCACTCCTCCACTTT
NA,TRBV29-1,NA,TRBJ1-2,CSVEVASYGYTF,TGCAGCGTTGAAGTTGCTAGCTATGGCTACACCTTC
NA,TRBV4-1,TRBD2,TRBJ2-1,CASSQEGLASYNEQFF,TGCGCCAGCAGCCAAGAAGGACTAGCGTCCTACAATGAGCAGTTCTTC
NA,TRBV6-2/TRBV6-3,NA,TRBJ1-1,CASSYSITGWRTEAFF,TGTGCCAGCAGTTACTCGATAACAGGTTGGCGCACTGAAGCTTTCTTT
NA,TRBV6-5,TRBD2,TRBJ2-1,CASSYSTSGRRGEQFF,TGTGCCAGCAGTTACTCGACTAGCGGGAGGCGCGGTGAGCAGTTCTTC
few,TRBV10-3,NA,TRBJ2-7,CAIGQVLYEQYF,TGTGCCATCGGCCAGGTGCTTTACGAGCAGTACTTC
NA,TRBV12-3/TRBV12-4,NA,TRBJ2-3,CASSNTAGTQYF,TGTGCCAGCTCGAATACCGCCGGTACGCAGTATTTT
NA,TRBV7-3,TRBD2,TRBJ2-1,CASSLRGRGGLYEQFF,TGTGCCAGCAGCTTACGTGGACGGGGGGGCCTCTATGAGCAGTTCTTC
NA,TRBV7-2,TRBD2,TRBJ2-1,CASSLGGGRAYNEQFF,TGTGCCAGCAGCTTAGGGGGGGGGAGGGCCTACAATGAGCAGTTCTTC
NA,TRBV20-1,NA,TRBJ2-3,CSARSSVGITDTQYF,TGCAGTGCTAGATCATCGGTGGGGATCACAGATACGCAGTATTTT
few,TRBV6-5,TRBD2,TRBJ2-1,CASIPTSGLLNEQFF,TGTGCCAGCATTCCGACTAGCGGTCTACTAAATGAGCAGTTCTTC
NA,TRBV18,TRBD2,TRBJ2-7,CASSPTAGAVYEQYF,TGTGCCAGCTCACCAACGGCGGGAGCGGTCTACGAGCAGTACTTC
NA,TRBV10-3,TRBD2,TRBJ2-1,CAISAGGSETQFF,TGTGCCATCAGTGCGGGGGGTTCGGAGACCCAGTTCTTC
NA,TRBV25-1,NA,TRBJ2-7,CASSKSGTATYEQYF,TGTGCCAGCAGTAAGTCCGGGACTGCGACCTACGAGCAGTACTTC
NA,TRBV4-1,NA,TRBJ1-1,CASSQVERGLTGAFF,TGCGCCAGCAGCCAAGTGGAGCGGGGGTTGACTGGAGCTTTCTTT
NA,TRBV7-2,TRBD1,TRBJ1-4,CASSLSRQGYEKLFF,TGTGCCAGCAGCTTATCGAGACAGGGTTATGAAAAACTGTTTTTT
NA,TRBV12-3/TRBV12-4,TRBD2,TRBJ2-5,CASSSSGTLGETQYF,TGTGCCAGCAGCTCCAGCGGGACTTTGGGGGAGACCCAGTACTTC
NA,TRBV4-1,NA,TRBJ2-5,CASSQEGRDTEEQYF,TGCGCCAGCAGCCAAGAAGGACGGGACACCGAAGAGCAGTACTTC
NA,TRBV12-5,NA,TRBJ1-5,CARARGPSNQPQHF,TGTGCTAGGGCCCGAGGACCGAGCAATCAGCCCCAGCATTTT
many,TRBV18,NA,TRBJ2-1,CASSPPRIGVSSYNEQFF,TGTGCCAGCTCACCACCACGGATAGGGGTTAGCTCCTACAATGAGCAGTTCTTC
NA,TRBV12-3/TRBV12-4,TRBD2,TRBJ2-7,CASSLAQLAGSSYNEQYF,TGTGCCAGCAGTTTAGCGCAACTAGCGGGTAGCTCCTACAATGAGCAGTACTTC
once,TRBV5-1,NA,TRBJ2-5,CASSLQTSWETQYF,TGCGCCAGCAGCTTGCAGACCAGCTGGGAGACCCAGTACTTC
NA,TRBV4-3,NA,TRBJ2-7,CASSQGRFPYEQYF,TGCGCCAGCAGCCAAGGCCGTTTCCCCTACGAGCAGTACTTC
NA,TRBV6-2/TRBV6-3,NA,TRBJ1-1,CASRSYDHPLNTEAFF,TGTGCCAGCAGGAGCTACGACCACCCCCTGAACACTGAAGCTTTCTTT
NA,TRBV2,NA,TRBJ2-3,CASSGTAVDTQYF,TGTGCCAGCAGTGGGACAGCTGTGGATACGCAGTATTTT
few,TRBV28,TRBD2,TRBJ2-3,CASSSQLAGGSDTQYF,TGTGCCAGCAGCTCCCAGTTAGCGGGAGGGTCAGATACGCAGTATTTT
NA,TRBV6-5,NA,TRBJ1-2,CASSYAGANGYTF,TGTGCCAGCAGTTACGCGGGGGCGAATGGCTACACCTTC
NA,TRBV29-1,NA,TRBJ1-1,CSVKGSAEAFF,TGCAGCGTCAAAGGGTCTGCCGAAGCTTTCTTT
few,TRBV4-3,NA,TRBJ2-7,CASSQDDRKGYEQYF,TGCGCCAGCAGCCAAGACGACCGGAAGGGCTACGAGCAGTACTTC
NA,TRBV10-3,NA,TRBJ2-5,CAISESYRSETQYF,TGTGCCATCAGTGAGTCGTACCGATCGGAGACCCAGTACTTC
NA,TRBV29-1,NA,TRBJ1-2,CSVGGSTLYGYTF,TGCAGCGTAGGTGGCAGCACTCTCTATGGCTACACCTTC
few,TRBV5-5,NA,TRBJ2-5,CASSPQRAGGEQYF,TGTGCCAGCAGCCCCCAAAGGGCGGGCGGTGAGCAGTACTTC
NA,TRBV3-1,NA,TRBJ2-3,CTSSQVMGSQDTQYF,TGTACCAGCAGCCAAGTTATGGGTTCCCAAGATACGCAGTATTTT
few,TRBV6-6,NA,TRBJ2-6,CASKEGGNVLTF,TGTGCCAGCAAGGAAGGGGGGAACGTCCTGACTTTC
NA,TRBV12-3/TRBV12-4,TRBD2,TRBJ2-1,CASTLGGIAKNIQFF,TGTGCCAGCACCTTGGGGGGGATAGCCAAAAACATTCAGTTCTTC